The 26 T cell receptor beta chains given below trace back to one sample, sequenced in a study of T cells in Graves' hyperthyroidism and ophthalmopathy (dated by TCRdb to the late 2010s). Library generation was performed with multiplex PCR. Sequencing was performed on an Illumina HiSeq 2000. The TCR beta CDR3 regions were amplified from the RNA transcripts. The first round of RT-PCR for the TCR CDR3 was performed with the HTBI primer set and the Qiagen OneStep RT-PCR kit. TCRdb trimmed the raw reads at Q25, called clones with MiXCR and kept productive beta chains. Duplicate CDR3 protein sequences are folded into a single record with the most common DNA and genes. The sample table lists more than 300,000 distinct CDR3 sequences, approximately 13% of them with a count of one. Around a tenth of the sample is taken by the ten largest. Sequencing used blood. All receptors come from a woman aged 18-29 years with Graves' hyperthyroidism.

This clonotype was observed at least ten times. The chain joins TRBV11-3 to TRBJ2-5; TRBD1 might be the D (6 bases). V was pared by 2 bases and J by 4 bases, with 11 bases between. The CDR3 is made up of 14 amino acids. CDR1 SGHNT and CDR2 YENEEA come from the germline V gene. In DNA, the CDR3 is TGTGCCAGCAGCTTAACCCTACAGGGAGAGACCCAGTACTTC. Protein: CASSLTLQGETQYF.

This clonotype was found many times. V usage is TRBV2 and J usage is TRBJ1-6; 7 bases are a match to TRBD1. The CDR3 runs 15 residues. The V gene end was trimmed by 2 bases and the J gene end by 8 bases; junction bases not matched to a gene: 6. The germline V gene has CDR1 SNHLY and CDR2 FYNNEI. CDR3 nucleotide sequence: TGTGCCAGCAGTGAACGACAGGGAAGGGATTCACCCCTCCACTTT. Translated: CASSERQGRDSPLHF.

This clonotype came up many times. J is TRBJ2-7 and V is TRBV11-2, with D possibly being TRBD2 (6 bases). Trimming shortened V by 5 bases and J by 1 base, and 15 bases separated the two germline ends. This CDR3 is built from 15 residues. Germline V lookup: CDR1 SGHAT, CDR2 FQNNGV. The CDR3 nucleotides are TGTGCCAGCAGCCATATCGACAGCGGGTCCTACGAGCAGTACTTC. Translating gives CASSHIDSGSYEQYF. The variable domain in full, with the rest retrieved from reference TRBV11-2 and TRBJ2-7, is EAGVAQSPRYKIIEKRQSVAFWCNPISGHATLYWYQQILGQGPKLLIQFQNNGVVDDSQLPKDRFSAERLKGVDSTLKIQPAKLEDSAVYLCASSHIDSGSYEQYFGPGTRLTVT.

The chain links TRBV20-1 to TRBJ1-2; D perhaps matches TRBD1 (5 bases). V was shortened by 6 bases and J by 4 bases, with 15 bases between the two germline ends. In germline, CDR1 is DFQATT, CDR2 SNEGSKA (reference sequence). CDR3 length: 13 residues. The CDR3 DNA reads TGCAGTGCAAACTCCAGGGTAGGCTATGGCTACACCTTC. This translates into CSANSRVGYGYTF.

V is TRBV4-2 and J is TRBJ2-2; the D gene is possibly TRBD1 (6 bases). Trimming removed 3 bases at V and 4 bases at J, with 15 bases between. The CDR3 consists of 16 residues. The V gene's germline CDR1 is LGHNA and CDR2 YNFKEQ. CDR3: CASSQGSSQGTGELFF. For the CDR3, the DNA is TGTGCCAGCAGCCAGGGCTCCTCACAGGGCACCGGGGAGCTGTTTTTT.

This clonotype came up a few times. The chain has TRBV6-1 and TRBJ2-2; D is undetermined. Germline-derived CDR1 and CDR2 are MNHNS and SASEGT. Trimming removed 8 bases at V and 1 base at J, with 14 bases between. This CDR3 comprises 15 residues. The CDR3 nucleotides read TGTGCCAGCCTCCCTCCCGAGCGGAACACCGGGGAGCTGTTTTTT. This gives the protein CASLPPERNTGELFF.

This clonotype has at least ten counts. The chain couples TRBV28 to TRBJ2-1; tentative D call: TRBD1 (6 bases). Looked up from germline, CDR1 is MDHEN and CDR2 is SYDVKM. The CDR3 runs to 15 residues. The V end was cut by 5 bases, the J end by 2 bases, with 13 bases between. The CDR3 sequence is CASSQSRGPYNEQFF. DNA for the CDR3: TGTGCCAGCAGTCAGTCCAGGGGACCCTACAATGAGCAGTTCTTC.

This clonotype has a count of ten or more. V usage is TRBV10-3 and J usage is TRBJ2-7; 7 nucleotides agree with TRBD1. Trimming cost V 2 bases and J 3 bases; bases outside gene matches: 7. This CDR3 contains 15 residues. CDR1 and CDR2 (germline): ENHRY, SYGVKD. CDR3 nucleotides: TGTGCCATCAGTGAGCCGATCGGGGACAGCTACGAGCAGTACTTC. Its translation is CAISEPIGDSYEQYF.

The chain uses TRBV3-1 and TRBJ1-2, with D unclear. The CDR3 consists of 14 residues. Deletions cut 6 bases from V and 5 bases from J, with 16 bases between. The germline gives CDR1 LGHDT, CDR2 YNNKEL (reference sequence). In DNA form, the CDR3 reads TGTGCCAGCAGTGAACTCACGGACGATTATGGCTACACCTTC. Translating it yields CASSELTDDYGYTF.

This rearrangement joins TRBV4-1 to TRBJ2-5; the D call may be TRBD1 or TRBD2 (5 bases each). Per the germline V gene, CDR1 is MGHRA and CDR2 is YSYEKL. Trimming left V 10 bases short and J 5 bases short, with 14 bases between. This CDR3 has 12 residues. The CDR3, as DNA: TGCGCCACCGGGACCGTCTCGGAGACCCAGTACTTC. This encodes CATGTVSETQYF.

This clonotype was seen a few times. With a much larger clone just one base away, this may be a read error. The DNA of the CDR3 is TGTGCCAGCTCCGGGACGTCTTCTTCACCCCTCCACTTT. This codes for CASSGTSSSPLHF. The chain is built from TRBV6-1 and TRBJ1-6, with a tentative D call TRBD1 (5 bases). The V end lost 8 bases, the J end lost 9 bases, and 14 bases lay between the germline ends. CDR3 size: 13 residues. Germline loops: CDR1 MNHNS, CDR2 SASEGT.

This clonotype has a count of ten or more. The chain combines TRBV6-1 with TRBJ1-5; no clear D gene. Trimming left V 2 bases short and J 9 bases short, with 8 bases between. The CDR3 covers 12 residues. The germline gives CDR1 MNHNS, CDR2 SASEGT. The CDR3: CASSETQGPQHF. The CDR3 DNA follows: TGTGCCAGCAGTGAAACTCAAGGGCCCCAGCATTTT.

V gene TRBV15 combines with J gene TRBJ2-1, with no clear D. This CDR3 comprises 12 residues. V was cut by 0 bases and J by 8 bases, with 5 bases left in between. Germline V lookup: CDR1 LNHNV, CDR2 YYDKDF (reference sequence). The CDR3 region is CATSRDYDEQFF. The CDR3 DNA is TGTGCCACCAGCAGAGATTACGATGAGCAGTTCTTC.

This sequence joins TRBV5-6 and TRBJ2-7; 7 bases map to TRBD1. The V segment lost 2 bases and the J segment 7 bases; nucleotides outside the gene matches: 6. CDR1 SGHDT and CDR2 YYEEEE come from the germline V gene. CDR3 size: 13 residues. This CDR3 reads CASSFPTGQEQYF. The CDR3 bases are TGTGCCAGCAGCTTTCCGACAGGGCAAGAGCAGTACTTC.

Ten or more counts support this clonotype. The chain joins TRBV20-1 to TRBJ1-1; D possibly corresponds to TRBD1 (5 bases). Germline CDR1 and CDR2: DFQATT and SNEGSKA (reference sequence). There are 13 residues in the CDR3. V dropped 6 bases and J dropped 8 bases, with 19 bases sitting between them. The CDR3 DNA follows: TGCAGTGCGGGACCGGGACCGGGTAGGGAAGCTTTCTTT. This translates into CSAGPGPGREAFF.

This clonotype was picked up many times. The chain links TRBV12-3 or TRBV12-4 to TRBJ2-3; possibly TRBD1 for D (7 bases). Trimming took 6 bases from V and 4 from J, leaving 11 bases between them. CDR3 length equals 13 residues. CDR3 region: CASSRGVADTQYF. DNA for the CDR3: TGTGCCAGCAGCAGGGGGGTTGCAGATACGCAGTATTTT.

There are many counts of this clonotype. The rearrangement links TRBV4-3 to TRBJ2-1, with unresolved D. The CDR3 is 14 amino acids. Trimming removed 1 base from V and 6 bases from J, with 10 bases in between. Looked up from germline, CDR1 is LGHNA and CDR2 is YSLEER. CDR3 nucleotide sequence: TGCGCCAGCAGCCAAGGGACCGCTTCCAATGAGCAGTTCTTC. Its protein product is CASSQGTASNEQFF.

Remarks on this clonotype: Being one base from a much bigger clone, this may be a read error. V and J are TRBV12-3 or TRBV12-4 and TRBJ1-4, with a possible D match to TRBD1 (5 bases). The ends were cut back, 6 bases at V and 11 bases at J, with 22 bases in the middle. CDR3 length: 15 residues. CDR3 sequence reads: CASSHLGLDSGKLFF. The CDR3 nucleotides are TGTGCCAGCAGCCACCTGGGACTCGATTCAGGGAAACTGTTTTTT.

This clonotype was detected only a few times. The chain carries TRBV7-9 and TRBJ2-1, with D possibly TRBD2 on 8 matching bases. The CDR3 spans 17 residues. Germline CDR1 SEHNR, CDR2 FQNEAQ (reference sequence). V lost 5 bases, J lost 0 bases, and 17 bases lay in between. The CDR3, as DNA: TGTGCCAGCAGCCCCCGGGGGGGACAGAGCTCCTACAATGAGCAGTTCTTC. Protein: CASSPRGGQSSYNEQFF.

In its sample, this clonotype was seen a few times. The junction differs from germline at one of its ends, possibly a read error. This chain joins TRBV11-2 and TRBJ2-7; TRBD1 aligns across 8 bases. The CDR3 loop spans 15 amino acids. In germline, CDR1 is SGHAT, CDR2 FQNNGV. In DNA form, the CDR3 reads TGTGCCAGCAGCGTAGACGGGGACAGGCCTTACGAGCAGTACTTC. Translated: CASSVDGDRPYEQYF. Together with reference TRBV11-2 and TRBJ2-7, the CDR3 gives the full variable domain: EAGVAQSPRYKIIEKRQSVAFWCNPISGHATLYWYQQILGQGPKLLIQFQNNGVVDDSQLPKDRFSAERLKGVDSTLKIQPAKLEDSAVYLCASSVDGDRPYEQYFGPGTRLTVT.

J is TRBJ2-1 and V is TRBV6-1, with D tentatively TRBD1 or TRBD2 (5 bases each). The CDR3 contains 15 residues. Germline assignment: CDR1 MNHNS and CDR2 SASEGT. V gave up 6 bases and J gave up 5 bases, with 17 bases separating them. The CDR3 here is CASSRLGEVNNEQFF. CDR3 DNA sequence: TGTGCCAGCAGCCGTCTGGGGGAAGTTAACAATGAGCAGTTCTTC.

Comments on this clonotype: This clone may be a read error of a much larger clone one base away. The chain couples TRBV27 to TRBJ2-1, with D perhaps TRBD1 (6 bases). This CDR3 region has 13 residues. The V and J ends lost 10 bases and 10 bases respectively, with 20 bases between them. The germline V gene encodes CDR1 MNHEY and CDR2 SMNVEV (reference sequence). In DNA, the CDR3 is TGTGCCACTTCAGGGGCTAGCTCCTACGAGCAGTTCTTC. Its protein is CATSGASSYEQFF.

This chain joins TRBV7-6 and TRBJ1-1; 9 nucleotides line up with TRBD1. CDR1 SGHVS and CDR2 FNYEAQ come from the germline V gene. Trimming at V came to 5 bases and at J to 3 bases, leaving 1 base not matched to a gene. The CDR3 is 13 residues long. This CDR3 reads CASSGTGYTEAFF. CDR3 nucleotide sequence: TGTGCCAGCAGCGGGACAGGGTACACTGAAGCTTTCTTT.

At least ten counts were recorded for this clonotype. The rearrangement uses TRBV7-3 and TRBJ2-7, with a weak D call TRBD2 (6 bases). V was shortened by 6 bases and J by 2 bases, with 14 bases between the two germline ends. The CDR3 is 14 residues long. Germline V CDR1 and CDR2: SGHTA, FQGTGA. This chain's CDR3 is CASSPGLVPYEQYF. CDR3 in DNA: TGTGCCAGCAGTCCGGGACTCGTACCCTACGAGCAGTACTTC.

This clonotype was counted many times. The V gene is TRBV5-5, the J gene TRBJ2-1; 7 bases align to TRBD1. Germline values: CDR1 SGHKS, CDR2 YYEKEE (reference sequence). The CDR3 totals 14 residues. The ends lost 0 bases at V and 7 bases at J; junction bases unmatched: 4. CDR3 DNA: TGTGCCAGCAGCTTGGGACAGGGTTTGAATGAGCAGTTCTTC. It translates to CASSLGQGLNEQFF.

This clonotype was counted many times. V usage is TRBV5-1 and J usage is TRBJ2-3, with 9 positions matching TRBD1. Germline lookup yields CDR1 SGHRS and CDR2 YFSETQ. The CDR3 runs 15 residues. V was pared by 4 bases and J by 4 bases, with 7 bases of the junction left unmatched. CDR3 in DNA: TGCGCCAGCAGCCCCGGACAGGGGCGGCCAGATACGCAGTATTTT. It specifies CASSPGQGRPDTQYF.